This entry describes one T cell receptor (beta chain). Its antigen is currently unknown. V dropped 3 bases and J dropped 2 bases, with 17 bases sitting between them. The CDR3 totals 16 residues. Germline V gives CDR1 LNHNV, CDR2 YYDKDF (reference sequence). This sample was taken from a study of cytomegalovirus exposure and HLA in healthy donors. Study background: The same platform as the 666 first-cohort repertoires was used for the 130 or so validation repertoires, a later analysis reported.

Whole-study findings and limits: There were approximately 150 TCR beta chains listed as cytomegalovirus-associated.

Here immunoSEQ multiplex PCR was the method, and the copy in TCRdb shows in-frame clones only, minus some. The data contain approximately 150,000 clones, about 90% of them singletons. The V gene is TRBV15, the J gene TRBJ2-7, with D possibly TRBD2 on 7 matching bases. The sequenced sample consisted of PBMCs. This clonotype was obtained from a woman aged 18 to 35 in good health and CMV-seropositive. The CDR3 is CATSRMGGAKAYEQYF. Here the CDR3 DNA reads TGTGCCACCAGCAGGATGGGGGGGGCGAAAGCCTACGAGCAGTACTTC.